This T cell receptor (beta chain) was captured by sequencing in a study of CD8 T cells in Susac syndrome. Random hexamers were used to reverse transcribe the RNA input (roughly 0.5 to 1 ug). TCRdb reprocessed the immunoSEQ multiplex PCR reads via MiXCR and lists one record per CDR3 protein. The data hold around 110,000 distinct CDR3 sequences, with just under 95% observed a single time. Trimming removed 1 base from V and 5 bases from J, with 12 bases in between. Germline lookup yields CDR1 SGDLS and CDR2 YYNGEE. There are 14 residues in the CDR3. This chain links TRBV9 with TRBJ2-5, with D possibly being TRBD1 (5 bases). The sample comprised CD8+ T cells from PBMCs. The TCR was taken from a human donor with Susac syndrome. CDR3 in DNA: TGTGCCAGCAGCGTATCTCAGGGCCGGGAGACCCAGTACTTC. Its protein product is CASSVSQGRETQYF.